One sample yielded the 31 T cell receptor beta chains listed below, sequenced in a study of T cells in Graves' hyperthyroidism and ophthalmopathy. Regions amplified from RNA transcripts were the TCR beta CDR3 regions. Researchers ran a first-round RT-PCR on the TCR CDR3 using the HTBI primer set. MiXCR was run by TCRdb on the multiplex PCR reads, yielding one entry per CDR3 protein. The sample contains more than 550,000 distinct CDR3 sequences, just under 45% of which appear only once. Sample: peripheral blood or thyroid tissue (not recorded which). These TCRs come from an adult man with Graves' disease, either hyperthyroidism or ophthalmopathy (not recorded which).

The chain uses TRBV12-3 or TRBV12-4 and TRBJ1-1; D gene uncertain. This CDR3 has 13 residues. V was pared by 6 bases and J by 0 bases, with 8 bases between. In DNA, the CDR3 is TGTGCCAGCAGCCCATGGATGAACACTGAAGCTTTCTTT. Its protein is CASSPWMNTEAFF.

The chain uses TRBV29-1 and TRBJ1-2; tentatively, D is TRBD1 (5 bases). This CDR3 contains 14 residues. CDR1 and CDR2 (germline): SQVTM, ANQGSEA. Trimming removed 6 bases from V and 6 bases from J, with 20 bases in between. The CDR3 reads CSVPDSRQGNGYTF. In nucleotides, the CDR3 is TGCAGCGTCCCTGACAGTCGGCAGGGTAATGGCTACACCTTC.

The sample holds many counts of this clonotype. CDR3 sequence: CASSRSRGPEETQYF. Here the CDR3 DNA reads TGTGCCAGCAGTCGAAGTCGGGGGCCTGAAGAGACCCAGTACTTC. The chain joins TRBV7-2 to TRBJ2-5; D could derive from TRBD1 or TRBD2 (6 bases each). The CDR3 runs 15 residues. Germline V lookup: CDR1 SGHTA, CDR2 FQGNSA. The V end lost 6 bases, the J end lost 3 bases, and 17 bases lay between the germline ends.

This clonotype was seen a few times. The chain joins TRBV25-1 to TRBJ1-1; D is unresolved. Trimming removed 0 bases from V and 6 bases from J, with 5 bases in between. The CDR3 runs to 12 residues. Per germline, CDR1 MGHDK and CDR2 SYGVNS. In nucleotides, the CDR3 is TGTGCCAGCAGTGAATATGGATCTGAAGCTTTCTTT. Translated: CASSEYGSEAFF. The complete variable domain, with remaining parts taken from reference TRBV25-1 and TRBJ1-1, reads EADIYQTPRYLVIGTGKKITLECSQTMGHDKMYWYQQDPGMELHLIHYSYGVNSTEKGDLSSESTVSRIRTEHFPLTLESARPSHTSQYLCASSEYGSEAFFGQGTRLTVV.

This clonotype was counted a few times. One end of the junction varies from germline; a read error may be responsible. The chain combines TRBV7-2 with TRBJ1-4, with a tentative D call TRBD1 (6 bases). This CDR3 spans 17 amino acids. Germline values: CDR1 SGHTA, CDR2 FQGNSA. For the CDR3, the DNA is TGCGCCAGCAGCCCCTGGGGGCAGGTCTCAACTAATGAAAAACTGTTTTTT. Amino acids: CASSPWGQVSTNEKLFF.

This clonotype was observed a few times. The chain joins TRBV29-1 to TRBJ2-2, with D possibly being TRBD1 (6 bases). V was shortened by 3 bases and J by 6 bases, with 11 bases between the two germline ends. The V gene's germline CDR1 is SQVTM and CDR2 ANQGSEA. The CDR3 is 13 residues long. CDR3 DNA: TGCAGCGTTGAGCTGGGGGCGGCCGGGGAGCTGTTTTTT. Its protein product is CSVELGAAGELFF.

This clonotype was observed many times. V is TRBV19 and J is TRBJ1-1; 7 nucleotides align to TRBD1. Germline values: CDR1 LNHDA, CDR2 SQIVND (reference sequence). With V trimmed by 4 bases and J by 2 bases, 4 bases remained unmatched. This CDR3 is built from 14 residues. CDR3 DNA sequence: TGTGCCAGTAGTACTGGACAGGTAAACACTGAAGCTTTCTTT. It codes for CASSTGQVNTEAFF. The complete variable domain, with remaining parts taken from reference TRBV19 and TRBJ1-1, reads DGGITQSPKYLFRKEGQNVTLSCEQNLNHDAMYWYRQDPGQGLRLIYYSQIVNDFQKGDIAEGYSVSREKKESFPLTVTSAQKNPTAFYLCASSTGQVNTEAFFGQGTRLTVV.

The chain has TRBV20-1 and TRBJ1-1; D perhaps matches TRBD1 (5 bases). The CDR3 spans 11 residues. Germline CDR1 reads DFQATT; CDR2 reads SNEGSKA (reference sequence). V shed 4 bases and J shed 6 bases, with 9 bases lying between them. The CDR3 here is CSAIRVAEAFF. The DNA for the CDR3 is TGCAGTGCTATCAGGGTGGCTGAAGCTTTCTTT.

This clonotype has a count of ten or more. J is TRBJ1-1 and V is TRBV20-1; no firm D call. The CDR3 spans 14 residues. With 0 bases removed from V and 0 bases from J, the gap between germline ends came to 8 bases. Germline V lookup: CDR1 DFQATT, CDR2 SNEGSKA (reference sequence). The CDR3: CSARDLGMNTEAFF. CDR3 DNA sequence: TGCAGTGCTAGAGATTTGGGGATGAACACTGAAGCTTTCTTT.

This rearrangement joins TRBV7-9 to TRBJ2-5; possible D gene TRBD2, 5 bases. Per the germline V gene, CDR1 is SEHNR and CDR2 is FQNEAQ (reference sequence). V gave up 6 bases and J gave up 5 bases, with 16 bases separating them. This CDR3 has 14 residues. CDR3 sequence: CASSSHAGRETQYF. CDR3 nucleotides: TGTGCCAGCAGTTCTCACGCGGGTCGGGAGACCCAGTACTTC. The full variable domain, with the rest looked up from reference TRBV7-9 and TRBJ2-5, is DTGVSQNPRHKITKRGQNVTFRCDPISEHNRLYWYRQTLGQGPEFLTYFQNEAQLEKSRLLSDRFSAERPKGSFSTLEIQRTEQGDSAMYLCASSSHAGRETQYFGPGTRLLVL.

This sequence joins TRBV2 and TRBJ1-6, with 11 positions matching TRBD1. In germline, CDR1 is SNHLY, CDR2 FYNNEI. This CDR3 contains 14 residues. The V segment lost 4 bases and the J segment 9 bases; nucleotides outside the gene matches: 2. This chain's CDR3 is CASSGDRGSSPLHF. The CDR3 nucleotides read TGTGCCAGCAGTGGGGACAGGGGGAGTTCACCCCTCCACTTT.

V is TRBV7-8 and J is TRBJ2-3, with D tentatively TRBD2 (6 bases). This CDR3 is built from 19 residues. Trimming took off 2 bases at V and 2 bases at J, with 23 bases between the two ends. Germline assignment: CDR1 SGHVS and CDR2 FQNEAQ. CDR3 protein: CASSLTVGTSSLLTDTQYF. In nucleotides, the CDR3 is TGTGCCAGCAGCTTAACCGTAGGAACTAGCAGCCTCCTCACAGATACGCAGTATTTT.

The rearrangement uses TRBV12-3 or TRBV12-4 and TRBJ1-4; a weak D match, TRBD1 (5 bases). The CDR3 totals 16 residues. Between the trimmed V and J ends, which lost 2 bases and 5 bases, there was a span of 15 bases. The CDR3, as DNA: TGTGCCAGCAGTTTAAGGGACTTGGAGAACAATGAAAAACTGTTTTTT. Amino acids: CASSLRDLENNEKLFF.

This clonotype was seen many times. The chain couples TRBV29-1 to TRBJ2-7; no reliable D call. V dropped 5 bases and J dropped 5 bases, with 16 bases sitting between them. The germline V gene has CDR1 SQVTM and CDR2 ANQGSEA. The CDR3 is made up of 13 amino acids. CDR3 loop: CSVLTGLQDEQYF. The CDR3 nucleotides are TGCAGCGTTCTAACGGGCCTCCAGGACGAGCAGTACTTC.

To note about this clonotype: At one end, the junction sequence differs from germline, possibly due to a read error. The rearrangement joins TRBV29-1 to TRBJ1-1; D may be TRBD1 (5 bases). This CDR3 spans 13 amino acids. CDR1 and CDR2 (germline): SQVTM, ANQGSEA. The CDR3 reads CSVGGQGREAKPF. The DNA for the CDR3 is TGCAGCGTTGGAGGACAAGGGAGGGAAGCAAAACCCTTT. Full variable domain (remainder filled in from reference TRBV29-1 and TRBJ1-1): SAVISQKPSRDICQRGTSLTIQCQVDSQVTMMFWYRQQPGQSLTLIATANQGSEATYESGFVIDKFPISRPNLTFSTLTVSNMSPEDSSIYLCSVGGQGREAKPFGQGTRLTVV.

This clonotype came up once. V is TRBV10-2 and J is TRBJ1-6; 7 bases align to TRBD1. This CDR3 spans 15 amino acids. V dropped 5 bases and J dropped 6; count of bases not matched to a gene: 7. Germline assignment: CDR1 WSHSY and CDR2 SAAADI. CDR3 nucleotide sequence: TGCGCCAGCAGTCAGACAGGGTTTTTTAATTCACCCCTCCACTTT. Protein product: CASSQTGFFNSPLHF.

As for this clonotype: This may arise from a read error, as a much more abundant clone is one base away. This chain joins TRBV20-1 and TRBJ1-2; D is unresolved. Trimming pared 1 base from V and 4 bases from J, leaving 7 bases between. CDR3 size: 12 residues. Germline assignment: CDR1 DFQATT and CDR2 SNEGSKA (reference sequence). CDR3 protein: CSARGRLYGYTF. DNA for the CDR3: TGCAGTGCTAGAGGGCGGCTCTATGGCTACACCTTC.

The chain has TRBV15 and TRBJ2-7; perhaps TRBD1 as D (5 bases). The CDR3 sequence is 15 residues long. The V end was cut by 0 bases, the J end by 1 base, with 10 bases between. In germline, CDR1 is LNHNV, CDR2 YYDKDF (reference sequence). The CDR3 loop is CATSRDRQGSYEQYF. The CDR3 DNA follows: TGTGCCACCAGCAGAGATCGTCAGGGTTCCTACGAGCAGTACTTC.

This clonotype was detected only a few times. J is TRBJ2-2 and V is TRBV7-9; D tentatively fits TRBD1 or TRBD2 (5 bases each). Germline lookup yields CDR1 SEHNR and CDR2 FQNEAQ (reference sequence). V was clipped by 3 bases and J by 3 bases, with 14 bases between them. The CDR3 length is 16 residues. CDR3 sequence (DNA): TGTGCCAGCAGCTTCGAGCCGGGGCGGGACACCGGGGAGCTGTTTTTT. This translates into CASSFEPGRDTGELFF.

As concerns this clonotype: An end of the junction differs from the germline gene, which may be a read error. The V call is TRBV25-1, the J call TRBJ1-3; D remains ambiguous. CDR3 length: 12 amino acids. CDR1 MGHDK and CDR2 SYGVNS come from the germline V gene. In nucleotides, the CDR3 is TGTGCCTGCAGTGCCATGGGTAACACCATATATTTT. Translation gives CACSAMGNTIYF.

The V call is TRBV29-1, the J call TRBJ1-1; 9 bases are a match to TRBD1. V dropped 6 bases and J dropped 8; count of bases not matched to a gene: 4. CDR3 length equals 11 residues. Per germline, CDR1 SQVTM and CDR2 ANQGSEA. CDR3 residues: CSVDRGNEAFF. CDR3 coding DNA: TGCAGCGTAGACAGGGGGAACGAAGCTTTCTTT.

The chain uses TRBV6-4 and TRBJ2-2; D uncertain. This CDR3 is 11 amino acids long. Trimming took 2 bases from V and 9 from J, leaving 4 bases between them. Germline values: CDR1 MRHNA, CDR2 SNTAGT. The CDR3 loop is CASSDNRELFF. CDR3 nucleotide sequence: TGTGCCAGCAGTGACAACAGGGAGCTGTTTTTT.

The chain links TRBV10-3 to TRBJ2-2; the D is unclear. Per the germline V gene, CDR1 is ENHRY and CDR2 is SYGVKD. Deletions cut 6 bases from V and 0 bases from J, with 8 bases between. The CDR3 consists of 14 residues. Written as DNA, the CDR3 is TGTGCCATCAGAAAAGGGTCGAACACCGGGGAGCTGTTTTTT. Translating gives CAIRKGSNTGELFF.

This clonotype was detected many times. The rearrangement links TRBV2 to TRBJ1-1; the D gene is possibly TRBD1 (5 bases). This CDR3 is built from 13 residues. Trimming took 8 bases from V and 0 from J, leaving 10 bases between them. The germline gives CDR1 SNHLY, CDR2 FYNNEI. In nucleotides, the CDR3 is TGTGCCAGCCCGGGGCGCGTGAACACTGAAGCTTTCTTT. It yields the protein CASPGRVNTEAFF.

The chain links TRBV7-2 to TRBJ1-1; the D is unclear. Trimming pared 2 bases from V and 2 bases from J, leaving 12 bases between. This CDR3 region has 15 residues. CDR1 SGHTA and CDR2 FQGNSA come from the germline V gene. The CDR3 nucleotides read TGTGCCAGCAGCTTATTGGGAAGAAAAAACACTGAAGCTTTCTTT. Its translation: CASSLLGRKNTEAFF. Drawing the rest from reference TRBV7-2 and TRBJ1-1, the complete variable domain is GAGVSQSPSNKVTEKGKDVELRCDPISGHTALYWYRQSLGQGLEFLIYFQGNSAPDKSGLPSDRFSAERTGGSVSTLTIQRTQQEDSAVYLCASSLLGRKNTEAFFGQGTRLTVV.

This rearrangement joins TRBV25-1 to TRBJ1-5; TRBD1 matches 7 bases. CDR3 length: 17 residues. CDR1 and CDR2 (germline): MGHDK, SYGVNS. V lost 5 bases and J lost 6; bases outside the gene matches: 16. CDR3 residues: CASSSWTGRTSSQPQHF. The DNA for the CDR3 is TGTGCCAGCAGTTCTTGGACAGGTAGGACTTCAAGTCAGCCCCAGCATTTT. The whole variable domain, remainder taken from reference TRBV25-1 and TRBJ1-5, is EADIYQTPRYLVIGTGKKITLECSQTMGHDKMYWYQQDPGMELHLIHYSYGVNSTEKGDLSSESTVSRIRTEHFPLTLESARPSHTSQYLCASSSWTGRTSSQPQHFGDGTRLSIL.

V gene TRBV20-1 combines with J gene TRBJ1-2, with D hard to call. This CDR3 comprises 8 residues. Germline V gene lookup returns CDR1 DFQATT and CDR2 SNEGSKA (reference sequence). The CDR3: CRAYGYTF. The CDR3, as DNA: TGCAGGGCGTATGGCTACACCTTC.

This clonotype was observed once. The chain joins TRBV20-1 to TRBJ2-5; 7 bases are a match to TRBD1. The CDR3 is 14 amino acids. V lost 3 bases and J lost 4; bases outside the gene matches: 8. Per germline, CDR1 DFQATT and CDR2 SNEGSKA (reference sequence). CDR3 sequence reads: CSASPMTGPETQYF. For the CDR3, the DNA is TGCAGTGCTAGCCCCATGACAGGGCCAGAGACCCAGTACTTC.

This clonotype was seen more than once but under ten times. A far larger clone is just one base off, so this is likely a read error. V and J are TRBV7-9 and TRBJ1-2; no firm D call. CDR3 size: 13 residues. Germline CDR1 and CDR2: SEHNR and FQNEAQ (reference sequence). The CDR3 sequence: CASSLDSNYGHTF. The CDR3 DNA reads TGTGCCAGCAGCTTAGACAGTAACTATGGCCACACCTTC.

This clonotype was counted a single time. V gene TRBV29-1 combines with J gene TRBJ2-5, with D unresolved. V was pared by 6 bases and J by 1 base, with 15 bases between. CDR3 length: 14 residues. Germline V gene data show CDR1 as SQVTM and CDR2 as ANQGSEA. The CDR3 region has the DNA TGCAGCGTAGGTGGAAGGGTAGGCCAAGAGACCCAGTACTTC. Amino acid sequence: CSVGGRVGQETQYF.

Regarding this clonotype: This may be a read error: a much more frequent sequence differs by one nucleotide. The chain couples TRBV25-1 to TRBJ1-4, with D perhaps matching TRBD1 (5 bases). This CDR3 contains 14 residues. Germline-derived CDR1 and CDR2 are MGHDK and SYGVNS. The CDR3 protein is CASSPDSSNEKLLF. In nucleotides, the CDR3 is TGTGCCAGCAGCCCTGACAGTTCTAATGAAAAACTGCTTTTT.